Here is one T cell receptor (beta chain) with its context. Its specificity is unknown. This record comes from a study of shared clonotypes between healthy human individuals. General study findings and limits: Larger richness was generally estimated for naive than memory subsets.

Germline loops: CDR1 SNHLY, CDR2 FYNNEI. The CDR3 has 14 amino acids. Trimming removed 1 base at V and 6 bases at J, with 12 bases between. Only CD45RO-negative cells positively selected for CCR7 counted as naive CD8 cells, so terminally differentiated effector memory CD45RA+ cells were excluded. Every subset had its genomic DNA shared out evenly among several immunoSEQ plates. Data came from immunoSEQ multiplex PCR; TCRdb stores just in-frame clones and leaves some out. Here the sample spans 2 million to 2.5 million clones, 93% being singletons. J is TRBJ1-2 and V is TRBV2; weak D call: TRBD1 (5 bases). The TCR was taken from a man younger than 30 in good health. Some clones in this sample may be carry-over from other donors' samples. Sample: naive CD8+ T cells from PBMCs. The CDR3 loop is CASSEGGRVNGYTF. In nucleotides, the CDR3 is TGTGCCAGCAGTGAAGGGGGCAGGGTCAATGGCTACACCTTC.